This T cell receptor (beta chain) was found in a study of cytomegalovirus exposure and HLA in healthy donors. The study's findings and limits: According to a subsequent analysis, TCR clusters from the first cohort were inclined to appear together in the 110 or so validation repertoires.

On this clone itself: As yet, its antigen is unknown.

From germline, CDR1 is SGDLS and CDR2 YYNGEE. CDR3 length: 15 residues. Trimming cost V 2 bases and J 0 bases, with 12 bases left between them. Generated by immunoSEQ multiplex PCR, the TCRdb table keeps only in-frame clones and is missing some. The table shows about 170,000 clones, with about 86% occurring only once. The gene calls are TRBV9 and TRBJ2-7; D uncertain. The sequencing sample was made of PBMCs. This sequence originates from a woman aged 30 to 39 in good health and CMV-seronegative. CDR3 sequence (DNA): TGTGCCAGCAGCGTGTATGCGGAGAGCTCCTACGAGCAGTACTTC. It encodes CASSVYAESSYEQYF.